A single sample gave rise to the 32 T cell receptor beta chains below, sequenced in a study of T cell responses to AZD1222 COVID-19 vaccine. Sequenced by immunoSEQ multiplex PCR; TCRdb stores in-frame clones only, minus some. This sample has more than 90,000 clones, with around nine tenths found just once. Source: peripheral blood, taken 28 days after the second AZD1222 dose. The source is an adult who received the AZD1222 COVID-19 vaccine.

The CDR3 protein is CSVEGRGESTDTQYF. The DNA for the CDR3 is TGCAGCGTTGAAGGGCGGGGGGAAAGCACAGATACGCAGTATTTT. The chain employs TRBV29-1 and TRBJ2-3; 8 positions match TRBD2. The CDR3 contains 15 residues. Germline V CDR1 and CDR2: SQVTM, ANQGSEA. The trim removed 1 base at V and 0 bases at J, leaving 3 bases unmatched.

In this sample, this clone turned up once. The V gene is TRBV4-1, the J gene TRBJ1-2, with TRBD1 identical over 9 bases. Trimming at V came to 1 base and at J to 5 bases, leaving 14 bases not matched to a gene. Germline CDR1 is MGHRA and CDR2 is YSYEKL. This CDR3 comprises 18 residues. CDR3 residues: CASSQVFGRQGGTYGYTF. The CDR3 DNA sequence: TGCGCCAGCAGCCAAGTTTTTGGTAGACAGGGGGGAACGTATGGCTACACCTTC.

V gene TRBV24-1 combines with J gene TRBJ1-2, with D possibly being TRBD1 (6 bases). The CDR3 spans 13 residues. Germline assignment: CDR1 KGHDR and CDR2 SFDVKD. Trimming removed 6 bases at V and 5 bases at J, with 12 bases between. The CDR3 here is CATSTPRGYGYTF. The CDR3 DNA is TGTGCCACCAGTACCCCGAGGGGGTATGGCTACACCTTC.

This clone came up many times. This sequence joins TRBV5-5 and TRBJ2-7; perhaps TRBD2 as D (6 bases). The CDR3 is 13 amino acids. Germline lookup yields CDR1 SGHKS and CDR2 YYEKEE (reference sequence). The germline V and J ends were trimmed by 6 bases and 6 bases, with 16 bases remaining between them. The CDR3 DNA reads TGTGCCAGCAACCTAGGGACTTCTTTCGAGCAGTACTTC. Translated, it gives CASNLGTSFEQYF.

The chain recombines TRBV28 with TRBJ2-3; D possibly uses TRBD1 or TRBD2 (6 bases each). V was clipped by 9 bases and J by 4 bases, with 14 bases between them. CDR3 length: 13 residues. Germline CDR1 is MDHEN and CDR2 is SYDVKM. CDR3 bases: TGTGCCAGTAAGGGGGGAGCTCCAGATACGCAGTATTTT. Protein product: CASKGGAPDTQYF. Complete variable domain (other parts from reference TRBV28 and TRBJ2-3): DVKVTQSSRYLVKRTGEKVFLECVQDMDHENMFWYRQDPGLGLRLIYFSYDVKMKEKGDIPEGYSVSREKKERFSLILESASTNQTSMYLCASKGGAPDTQYFGPGTRLTVL.

This clone was observed a single time. This chain links TRBV5-8 with TRBJ2-7; 9 bases align to TRBD1. The V segment lost 0 bases and the J segment 4 bases; nucleotides outside the gene matches: 11. The CDR3 covers 17 residues. Per germline, CDR1 SGHTS and CDR2 YDEGEE. CDR3 amino acids: CASSLDRLGQGPYEQYF. The CDR3, as DNA: TGTGCCAGCAGCTTGGACCGGTTGGGACAGGGCCCATACGAGCAGTACTTC.

The chain is built from TRBV20-1 and TRBJ1-5; possibly TRBD1 for D (5 bases). Trimming shortened V by 3 bases and J by 0 bases, and 9 bases separated the two germline ends. CDR3 size: 14 residues. CDR1 DFQATT and CDR2 SNEGSKA come from the germline V gene (reference sequence). CDR3 DNA sequence: TGCAGTGCTAGTAAGGGGACTAGCAATCAGCCCCAGCATTTT. It codes for CSASKGTSNQPQHF.

This clone appeared a few times. This CDR3 is CAWSRLQGNSGNTIYF. The CDR3, as DNA: TGTGCCTGGAGTCGACTCCAGGGGAACTCTGGAAACACCATATATTTT. The chain joins TRBV30 to TRBJ1-3, with a weak D call TRBD1 (6 bases). Germline CDR1 is GTSNPN and CDR2 is SVGIG (reference sequence). The CDR3 length is 16 residues. V was cut by 2 bases and J by 0 bases, with 14 bases left in between.

CDR3 residues: CASSYINQPQHF. DNA of the CDR3: TGTGCCAGCAGTTACATCAATCAGCCCCAGCATTTT. The V and J genes are TRBV6-2 or TRBV6-3 and TRBJ1-5; D remains unclear. Germline loops: CDR1 MNHEY, CDR2 SVGEGT. Trimming removed 2 bases at V and 3 bases at J, with 2 bases between. The CDR3 runs 12 residues.

This clone has a single count. The chain employs TRBV27 and TRBJ1-4; D unclear. The germline gives CDR1 MNHEY, CDR2 SMNVEV (reference sequence). The CDR3 runs to 13 residues. Trimming left V 5 bases short and J 8 bases short, with 12 bases between. The CDR3 DNA reads TGTGCCAGCAGTACGCGGTTCGGGGAAAAACTGTTTTTT. Its translation: CASSTRFGEKLFF.

CDR3 region: CASSYLQGANIPLHF. The CDR3 region has the DNA TGTGCCAGCAGCTATCTACAGGGGGCTAACATACCCCTCCACTTT. The rearrangement joins TRBV3-1 (or the pseudogene TRBV3-2) to TRBJ1-6; TRBD1 aligns across 9 bases. From germline, CDR1 is LGHDT and CDR2 YNNKEL (reference sequence). The junction had 11 bases not matched to a gene; V was cut back by 5 bases and J by 12 bases. The CDR3 is 15 residues long.

The chain combines TRBV5-1 with TRBJ2-3, with D perhaps matching TRBD2 (6 bases). Germline V gene sequence: CDR1 SGHRS, CDR2 YFSETQ. Trimming left V 5 bases short and J 2 bases short, with 9 bases between. CDR3 length: 13 amino acids. As DNA, the CDR3 is TGCGCCAGCAGGCGGGACTCCACAGATACGCAGTATTTT. This sequence encodes CASRRDSTDTQYF.

The chain employs TRBV30 and TRBJ1-4; perhaps TRBD1 as D (5 bases). CDR3 length: 15 residues. V lost 1 base and J lost 5, with 14 bases in between. Germline CDR1 is GTSNPN and CDR2 is SVGIG (reference sequence). CDR3 region: CAWSEWHRQNEKLFF. CDR3 nucleotide sequence: TGTGCCTGGAGTGAATGGCACAGGCAAAATGAAAAACTGTTTTTT.

This clone was detected only a few times. This chain joins TRBV2 and TRBJ1-1; D may be TRBD1 (5 bases). The germline V gene has CDR1 SNHLY and CDR2 FYNNEI. The CDR3 length is 15 residues. Trimming pared 9 bases from V and 6 bases from J, leaving 23 bases between. CDR3 region: CARPTAGFRGAEAFF. CDR3 nucleotide sequence: TGTGCCAGACCCACCGCAGGGTTCAGAGGCGCTGAAGCTTTCTTT. The whole variable domain, filled in from reference TRBV2 and TRBJ1-1, reads EPEVTQTPSHQVTQMGQEVILRCVPISNHLYFYWYRQILGQKVEFLVSFYNNEISEKSEIFDDQFSVERPDGSNFTLKIRSTKLEDSAMYFCARPTAGFRGAEAFFGQGTRLTVV.

The rearrangement joins TRBV7-9 to TRBJ1-4; 8 bases map to TRBD1. This CDR3 has 19 residues. Trimming cost V 6 bases and J 4 bases; bases outside gene matches: 19. Germline V gene sequence: CDR1 SEHNR, CDR2 FQNEAQ (reference sequence). In DNA, the CDR3 is TGTGCCAGCAGTTCAACGGGGACAGGTCGCGGTGTGGTTAATGAAAAACTGTTTTTT. This translates into CASSSTGTGRGVVNEKLFF.

This chain joins TRBV25-1 and TRBJ2-1, with D perhaps matching TRBD1 (6 bases). Germline CDR1 and CDR2: MGHDK and SYGVNS. This CDR3 spans 13 amino acids. Trimming took off 2 bases at V and 8 bases at J, with 10 bases between the two ends. The CDR3 here is CASSEQGFDEQFF. The DNA of the CDR3 is TGTGCCAGCAGTGAACAGGGGTTCGATGAGCAGTTCTTC.

V and J are TRBV29-1 and TRBJ2-3; D remains unclear. There are 12 residues in the CDR3. V dropped 6 bases and J dropped 0 bases, with 7 bases sitting between them. Per germline, CDR1 SQVTM and CDR2 ANQGSEA. This CDR3 reads CSVKGSTDTQYF. Written as DNA, the CDR3 is TGCAGCGTCAAGGGAAGCACAGATACGCAGTATTTT.

V usage is TRBV30 and J usage is TRBJ1-1, with a possible D match to TRBD1 (5 bases). Trimming cost V 5 bases and J 6 bases, with 16 bases left between them. The CDR3 consists of 13 residues. In germline, CDR1 is GTSNPN, CDR2 SVGIG (reference sequence). The CDR3 here is CAWSWDSRAEAFF. Written as DNA, the CDR3 is TGTGCCTGGTCTTGGGACTCCCGGGCTGAAGCTTTCTTT. Full variable domain (missing parts from reference TRBV30 and TRBJ1-1): SQTIHQWPATLVQPVGSPLSLECTVEGTSNPNLYWYRQAAGRGLQLLFYSVGIGQISSEVPQNLSASRPQDRQFILSSKKLLLSDSGFYLCAWSWDSRAEAFFGQGTRLTVV.

The J gene is TRBJ1-1, the V gene TRBV7-9, with a weak D call TRBD1 (5 bases). The length of the CDR3 is 15 residues. The germline CDR1 and CDR2 sequences are SEHNR and FQNEAQ (reference sequence). V was clipped by 5 bases and J by 3 bases, with 16 bases between them. Written as DNA, the CDR3 is TGTGCCAGCAGCACAACCGGGACTTTTGACACTGAAGCTTTCTTT. Translating it yields CASSTTGTFDTEAFF.

J is TRBJ1-1 and V is TRBV20-1, with D perhaps TRBD1 (5 bases). Between the trimmed V and J ends, which lost 3 bases and 0 bases, there was a span of 20 bases. Germline V CDR1 and CDR2: DFQATT, SNEGSKA (reference sequence). The CDR3 spans 17 residues. CDR3 residues: CSASQPGGVRMNTEAFF. The CDR3 DNA is TGCAGTGCTAGTCAACCCGGGGGGGTCCGAATGAACACTGAAGCTTTCTTT.

This clone was detected a few times. V usage is TRBV7-9 and J usage is TRBJ1-5, with D possibly TRBD1 on 5 matching bases. Germline values: CDR1 SEHNR, CDR2 FQNEAQ (reference sequence). This CDR3 spans 16 amino acids. V dropped 5 bases and J dropped 4 bases, with 18 bases sitting between them. CDR3 in DNA: TGTGCCAGCAGCCCATGGACGGGACGGATGAATCAGCCCCAGCATTTT. Protein sequence: CASSPWTGRMNQPQHF.

The table lists this clone with a few counts. The CDR3 DNA reads as TGTGCCAGCAGCCCGGGGACTAGCGGGGGAGGCACAGATACGCAGTATTTT. Translated, it gives CASSPGTSGGGTDTQYF. The chain uses TRBV5-8 and TRBJ2-3; 14 nucleotides line up with TRBD2. CDR1 and CDR2 (germline): SGHTS, YDEGEE. Trimming at V came to 4 bases and at J to 1 base, leaving 5 bases not matched to a gene. The CDR3 loop spans 17 amino acids.

V usage is TRBV19 and J usage is TRBJ1-3; weak D call: TRBD1 (5 bases). There are 18 residues in the CDR3. The V gene lost 5 bases and the J gene lost 0 bases, with 20 bases spanning the gap. The germline V gene encodes CDR1 LNHDA and CDR2 SQIVND (reference sequence). CDR3 coding DNA: TGTGCCAGTAGTTCGTCGGGACTGCGAAAAATCTCTGGAAACACCATATATTTT. It yields the protein CASSSSGLRKISGNTIYF.

The V gene is TRBV4-3, the J gene TRBJ2-7; 9 bases are a match to TRBD2. Germline CDR1 reads LGHNA; CDR2 reads YSLEER. The CDR3 sequence is 16 residues long. V trimming: 1 base; J trimming: 2 bases; junction bases outside the gene matches: 6. The CDR3 region is CASSQAASGAPYEQYF. CDR3 coding DNA: TGCGCCAGCAGCCAAGCGGCTAGCGGGGCCCCCTACGAGCAGTACTTC.

The chain recombines TRBV7-8 with TRBJ2-7, with TRBD2 as a possible D gene (6 bases). Germline V gives CDR1 SGHVS, CDR2 FQNEAQ. V lost 1 base and J 0 bases, leaving 22 bases between the germline ends. The CDR3 extends over 19 amino acids. CDR3 nucleotides: TGTGCCAGCAGCTTAGAGCGGAGCGAGCCGGGACTCCCCTCCTACGAGCAGTACTTC. Translating it yields CASSLERSEPGLPSYEQYF.

The rearrangement joins TRBV27 to TRBJ1-2, with TRBD1 identical over 8 bases. The junction had 8 bases not matched to a gene; V was cut back by 3 bases and J by 2 bases. The CDR3 contains 16 residues. Germline V CDR1 and CDR2: MNHEY, SMNVEV (reference sequence). In DNA form, the CDR3 reads TGTGCCAGCAGTTTCCACGGACAGGGAGGAAACTATGGCTACACCTTC. Translated: CASSFHGQGGNYGYTF.

The chain combines TRBV4-3 with TRBJ1-2; 8 bases fit TRBD1. This CDR3 comprises 15 residues. Germline loops: CDR1 LGHNA, CDR2 YSLEER. Trimming removed 1 base from V and 2 bases from J; junction bases left unmatched: 3. This CDR3 reads CASSQGRTGNYGYTF. DNA of the CDR3: TGCGCCAGCAGCCAAGGGCGGACAGGGAACTATGGCTACACCTTC.

The rearrangement joins TRBV12-5 to TRBJ2-6; 11 bases are a match to TRBD2. The CDR3 is made up of 19 amino acids. Per the germline V gene, CDR1 is LGHNT and CDR2 is FRNRAP. Trimming at V came to 4 bases and at J to 0 bases, leaving 8 bases not matched to a gene. The CDR3 DNA is TGTGCTAGTGGTTCGCTCCCTAGCGGGGGGCTCTCTGGGGCCAACGTCCTGACTTTC. It yields the protein CASGSLPSGGLSGANVLTF.

This chain links TRBV11-2 with TRBJ2-7, with D hard to call. Germline assignment: CDR1 SGHAT and CDR2 FQNNGV. Trimming stripped 0 bases from V and 3 bases from J, with 9 bases between. The CDR3 covers 14 residues. This CDR3 reads CASSLDPRHYEQYF. The CDR3 region has the DNA TGTGCCAGCAGCTTAGATCCCCGCCACTACGAGCAGTACTTC.

The gene calls are TRBV12-3 or TRBV12-4 and TRBJ2-7; TRBD2 agrees at 12 bases. The CDR3 is 13 residues long. With V trimmed by 7 bases and J by 6 bases, 4 bases remained unmatched. CDR3 protein: CASKLAGGGEQYF. The CDR3 nucleotides are TGTGCCAGCAAACTAGCGGGAGGTGGCGAGCAGTACTTC.

The rearrangement uses TRBV30 and TRBJ1-2, with 10 bases fitting TRBD1. The CDR3 contains 16 residues. The V gene end was trimmed by 4 bases and the J gene end by 4 bases; junction bases not matched to a gene: 12. Germline values: CDR1 GTSNPN, CDR2 SVGIG (reference sequence). The CDR3 reads CAWNTGTGAISYGYTF. DNA of the CDR3: TGTGCCTGGAACACCGGGACAGGGGCCATTTCCTATGGCTACACCTTC.

In its sample, this clone was seen once. V and J are TRBV4-1 and TRBJ1-5, with a possible D match to TRBD1 (5 bases). The V gene lost 0 bases and the J gene lost 5 bases, with 17 bases spanning the gap. Per the germline V gene, CDR1 is MGHRA and CDR2 is YSYEKL. The length of the CDR3 is 17 residues. The CDR3 spells CASSQDQGARADQPQHF. CDR3 DNA sequence: TGCGCCAGCAGCCAAGATCAAGGGGCAAGAGCTGATCAGCCCCAGCATTTT.